Shown below are 28 T cell receptor beta chains from a single sample sequenced in a study of T cell responses to AZD1222 COVID-19 vaccine. Sequenced by immunoSEQ multiplex PCR; TCRdb stores in-frame clones only, minus some. Among about 150,000 clones listed, 80% to 90% were seen once. This specimen consisted of peripheral blood, obtained on day 0 of AZD1222 vaccination. The receptors stem from an adult in good health.

This rearrangement joins TRBV7-9 to TRBJ2-2; 7 nucleotides line up with TRBD1. Germline V gene data show CDR1 as SEHNR and CDR2 as FQNEAQ (reference sequence). This CDR3 contains 15 residues. V lost 5 bases to trimming and J lost 5 bases; unmatched junction nucleotides: 8. The CDR3 bases are TGTGCCAGCAGCCCCCCTATGACAGGGACCGGGGAGCTGTTTTTT. This codes for CASSPPMTGTGELFF.

The V and J genes are TRBV15 and TRBJ2-5; D is perhaps TRBD2 (5 bases). Per germline, CDR1 LNHNV and CDR2 YYDKDF (reference sequence). The CDR3 contains 16 residues. The V and J ends lost 0 bases and 4 bases respectively, with 15 bases between them. CDR3 in amino acids: CATSRDNTPGVETQYF. CDR3 bases: TGTGCCACCAGCAGAGATAATACTCCCGGGGTAGAGACCCAGTACTTC. The whole variable domain, filled in from reference TRBV15 and TRBJ2-5, reads DAMVIQNPRYQVTQFGKPVTLSCSQTLNHNVMYWYQQKSSQAPKLLFHYYDKDFNNEADTPDNFQSRRPNTSFCFLDIRSPGLGDTAMYLCATSRDNTPGVETQYFGPGTRLLVL.

The J gene is TRBJ2-3, the V gene TRBV28; 8 bases agree with TRBD1. The CDR3 runs to 16 residues. CDR1 and CDR2 from the germline V gene are MDHEN and SYDVKM. With 5 bases clipped from V and 2 bases from J, the junction kept 9 bases outside the gene matches. As DNA, the CDR3 is TGTGCCAGCAGTGCCCCCCGGGACAGGCTCACAGATACGCAGTATTTT. Protein sequence: CASSAPRDRLTDTQYF.

This clone was seen a single time. This chain uses TRBV2 with TRBJ2-1; 8 nucleotides agree with TRBD2. The J segment lost 7 bases and the V segment lost 2 bases, leaving 7 bases of the junction unmatched. CDR1 is SNHLY, CDR2 FYNNEI, per germline. The CDR3 contains 15 residues. The CDR3 region is CASSERAGDGNEQFF. The CDR3 nucleotides read TGTGCCAGCAGTGAAAGAGCGGGAGACGGTAATGAGCAGTTCTTC.

This chain joins TRBV6-5 and TRBJ1-6, with 7 bases that match TRBD1. This CDR3 has 16 residues. Germline assignment: CDR1 MNHEY and CDR2 SVGAGI. V lost 2 bases, J lost 4 bases, and 5 bases stayed unmatched. CDR3 loop: CASSYTMGQYNSPLHF. The CDR3 bases are TGTGCCAGCAGTTACACCATGGGACAGTATAATTCACCCCTCCACTTT.

This clone occurred a few times. V is TRBV18 and J is TRBJ2-5; TRBD1 aligns across 7 bases. V was clipped by 3 bases and J by 4 bases; unmatched bases: 5. CDR1 KGHSH and CDR2 LQKENI come from the germline V gene. The CDR3 sequence is 14 residues long. The CDR3 sequence is CASSPPGGRETQYF. CDR3 nucleotides: TGTGCCAGCTCACCCCCAGGGGGTCGAGAGACCCAGTACTTC. The whole variable domain, filled in from reference TRBV18 and TRBJ2-5, reads NAGVMQNPRHLVRRRGQEARLRCSPMKGHSHVYWYRQLPEEGLKFMVYLQKENIIDESGMPKERFSAEFPKEGPSILRIQQVVRGDSAAYFCASSPPGGRETQYFGPGTRLLVL.

The chain has TRBV2 and TRBJ2-5; tentatively, D is TRBD1 or TRBD2 (5 bases each). V was trimmed by 6 bases and J by 2 bases, leaving 10 bases between them. This CDR3 spans 13 amino acids. CDR1 and CDR2 (germline): SNHLY, FYNNEI. DNA of the CDR3: TGTGCCAGCAGCCAGGGACGGCAAGAGACCCAGTACTTC. Translation gives CASSQGRQETQYF.

The chain combines TRBV19 with TRBJ1-5; 8 bases are a match to TRBD1. This CDR3 comprises 14 residues. CDR1 is LNHDA and CDR2 is SQIVND in the germline V gene (reference sequence). J gave up 4 bases and V 9 bases, and 8 bases lay outside the gene matches. CDR3: CASKRTGINQPQHF. DNA of the CDR3: TGTGCCAGCAAAAGGACAGGGATAAATCAGCCCCAGCATTTT.

A single count supports this clone. This chain uses TRBV11-1 with TRBJ1-2, with TRBD1 as a possible D gene (5 bases). The CDR3 extends over 11 amino acids. Between the trimmed V and J ends, which lost 4 bases and 7 bases, there was a span of 7 bases. From germline, CDR1 is SGHAT and CDR2 FQDESV (reference sequence). CDR3 protein: CASSWGSGYTF. CDR3 nucleotides: TGTGCCAGCAGCTGGGGGAGTGGCTACACCTTC.

The chain employs TRBV4-1 and TRBJ2-3; 10 bases are a match to TRBD1. J was trimmed by 6 bases and V by 4 bases; bases with no gene match: 10. Germline-derived CDR1 and CDR2 are MGHRA and YSYEKL. CDR3 size: 16 residues. The CDR3 DNA reads TGCGCCAGCAGCCCCCGGGACAGGGGCTCGATGGATACGCAGTATTTT. It translates to CASSPRDRGSMDTQYF.

The CDR3 is CASSLAPTRLAGASDTQYF. The CDR3 nucleotides are TGTGCCAGCAGCTTAGCCCCAACCCGACTAGCGGGAGCATCAGATACGCAGTATTTT. V usage is TRBV7-2 and J usage is TRBJ2-3; 12 bases are shared with TRBD2. V lost 0 bases to trimming and J lost 4 bases; unmatched junction nucleotides: 11. Germline V CDR1 and CDR2: SGHTA, FQGNSA. This CDR3 is 19 amino acids long. Variable domain in full (rest from reference TRBV7-2 and TRBJ2-3): GAGVSQSPSNKVTEKGKDVELRCDPISGHTALYWYRQSLGQGLEFLIYFQGNSAPDKSGLPSDRFSAERTGGSVSTLTIQRTQQEDSAVYLCASSLAPTRLAGASDTQYFGPGTRLTVL.

This chain joins TRBV5-1 and TRBJ1-5; weak D call: TRBD1 (5 bases). Germline CDR1 SGHRS, CDR2 YFSETQ. The CDR3 length is 15 residues. V was clipped by 4 bases and J by 9 bases, with 20 bases between them. CDR3 region: CASSTLGPPDGPQHF. The CDR3 nucleotides are TGCGCCAGCAGCACACTGGGGCCCCCGGATGGGCCCCAGCATTTT.

This rearrangement joins TRBV6-4 to TRBJ2-1, with unresolved D. CDR1 and CDR2 (germline): MRHNA, SNTAGT. V was trimmed by 6 bases and J by 0 bases, leaving 6 bases between them. This CDR3 has 13 residues. The CDR3 loop reads CASSASSYNEQFF. For the CDR3, the DNA is TGTGCCAGCAGCGCTAGCTCCTACAATGAGCAGTTCTTC.

V gene TRBV12-3 or TRBV12-4 combines with J gene TRBJ1-2, with 8 positions matching TRBD1. This CDR3 is 13 amino acids long. The J segment lost 7 bases and the V segment lost 1 base, leaving 2 bases of the junction unmatched. Here the CDR3 DNA reads TGTGCCAGCAGTTTAGTACAGGGGGTTGGCTACACCTTC. Amino acid sequence: CASSLVQGVGYTF.

The chain has TRBV28 and TRBJ1-5; perhaps TRBD1 as D (5 bases). V lost 6 bases, J lost 11 bases, and 20 bases lay in between. Germline values: CDR1 MDHEN, CDR2 SYDVKM. This CDR3 spans 14 amino acids. The CDR3 sequence: CASRRGRFGSSQHF. The CDR3 DNA reads as TGTGCCAGCAGAAGGGGCAGGTTTGGCTCTTCCCAGCATTTT.

The rearrangement joins TRBV9 to TRBJ2-5, with 9 bases identical to TRBD1. CDR3 length: 15 amino acids. CDR1 SGDLS and CDR2 YYNGEE come from the germline V gene. V was clipped by 3 bases and J by 3 bases; unmatched bases: 6. The CDR3 DNA reads TGTGCCAGCAGCGCCCCCGGGACAGGGAAAGAGACCCAGTACTTC. This codes for CASSAPGTGKETQYF.

V usage is TRBV3-1 (or the pseudogene TRBV3-2) and J usage is TRBJ1-3; 7 nucleotides agree with TRBD1. Losses at the gene ends were 1 base for V and 4 bases for J; bases not matched to a gene: 10. The CDR3 has 17 amino acids. Germline V gene lookup returns CDR1 LGHDT and CDR2 YNNKEL (reference sequence). DNA of the CDR3: TGTGCCAGCAGCCAAGTTCTCAGGGGGACTTCAGGAAACACCATATATTTT. This codes for CASSQVLRGTSGNTIYF.

This rearrangement joins TRBV6-5 to TRBJ1-4; 7 positions match TRBD1. Germline V CDR1 and CDR2: MNHEY, SVGAGI. The CDR3 runs to 14 residues. V dropped 7 bases and J dropped 3; count of bases not matched to a gene: 5. In nucleotides, the CDR3 is TGTGCCAGCAATATAGGGGGCTCTAATGAAAAACTGTTTTTT. Translation: CASNIGGSNEKLFF.

V usage is TRBV2 and J usage is TRBJ2-6; 8 positions match TRBD1. This CDR3 is 17 amino acids long. Germline V gene sequence: CDR1 SNHLY, CDR2 FYNNEI. The ends lost 6 bases at V and 0 bases at J; junction bases unmatched: 7. The CDR3 here is CASRKQGVTSGANVLTF. The DNA of the CDR3 is TGTGCCAGCAGGAAACAGGGGGTAACCTCTGGGGCCAACGTCCTGACTTTC.

This chain joins TRBV11-2 and TRBJ1-6; no definite D call. Germline V gene data show CDR1 as SGHAT and CDR2 as FQNNGV. V shed 0 bases and J shed 18 bases, with 12 bases lying between them. The length of the CDR3 is 12 residues. The CDR3 DNA follows: TGTGCCAGCAGCTTAGATGGCGGCTATTGCCACTTT. This sequence encodes CASSLDGGYCHF.

The rearrangement joins TRBV7-8 to TRBJ1-5, with TRBD1 matching 8 bases. Germline-derived CDR1 and CDR2 are SGHVS and FQNEAQ. The V and J ends lost 5 bases and 3 bases, in that order; junction bases with no gene match: 3. The CDR3 loop spans 14 amino acids. The CDR3 sequence is CASSGQGVNQPQHF. The CDR3 DNA follows: TGTGCCAGCAGCGGACAGGGAGTCAATCAGCCCCAGCATTTT.

The chain links TRBV12-3 or TRBV12-4 to TRBJ2-5; D remains unclear. Between the trimmed V and J ends, which lost 2 bases and 2 bases, there was a span of 3 bases. The CDR3 has 12 residues. CDR3 nucleotide sequence: TGTGCCAGCAGTTTAACACAAGAGACCCAGTACTTC. It is translated as CASSLTQETQYF.

This sequence joins TRBV12-3 or TRBV12-4 and TRBJ2-4; D unclear. The CDR3 has 12 residues. V was pared by 8 bases and J by 9 bases, with 14 bases between. As DNA, the CDR3 is TGTGCCAGCGCTTTCGCGCGCGGCATTCAGTACTTC. This codes for CASAFARGIQYF.

In this sample, this clone turned up once. The genes are TRBV14 and TRBJ2-2, with 12 bases that match TRBD1. With V trimmed by 4 bases and J by 6 bases, 9 bases remained unmatched. Per the germline V gene, CDR1 is SGHDN and CDR2 is FVKESK. The CDR3 sequence is 17 residues long. This chain's CDR3 is CASSPLQGQGASGELFF. The CDR3 nucleotides are TGTGCCAGCAGCCCCCTGCAGGGACAGGGGGCCTCCGGGGAGCTGTTTTTT.

Written as DNA, the CDR3 is TGTGCCAGCAGTGAACAGAGCAATCAGCCCCAGCATTTT. It codes for CASSEQSNQPQHF. This chain uses TRBV6-1 with TRBJ1-5; no clear D. Trimming left V 2 bases short and J 1 base short, with 3 bases between. The CDR3 has 13 residues. CDR1 MNHNS and CDR2 SASEGT come from the germline V gene.

The chain combines TRBV28 with TRBJ1-2; weak D call: TRBD1 (5 bases). The CDR3 is 13 amino acids. CDR1 and CDR2 (germline): MDHEN, SYDVKM. V lost 6 bases to trimming and J lost 6 bases, with 14 bases between them. CDR3 nucleotide sequence: TGTGCCAGCAGCGTCGGACGGACAAATGGCTACACCTTC. It codes for CASSVGRTNGYTF.

The J gene is TRBJ2-2, the V gene TRBV7-2; D is ambiguous. The CDR3 length is 13 residues. Trimming removed 3 bases from V and 5 bases from J, with 7 bases in between. CDR1 is SGHTA and CDR2 is FQGNSA in the germline V gene. This CDR3 reads CASSLVKTGELFF. The DNA for the CDR3 is TGTGCCAGCAGCTTGGTTAAGACCGGGGAGCTGTTTTTT.

Only one count was recorded for this clone. The chain is built from TRBV5-5 and TRBJ2-5; 9 nucleotides line up with TRBD2. This CDR3 region has 16 residues. V lost 0 bases to trimming and J lost 2 bases; unmatched junction nucleotides: 5. CDR1 and CDR2 (germline): SGHKS, YYEKEE (reference sequence). The CDR3 sequence is CASSLAASGVQETQYF. DNA of the CDR3: TGTGCCAGCAGCTTGGCCGCTAGCGGGGTACAAGAGACCCAGTACTTC.